This TCR beta chain was sequenced during a study of T cells in Graves' hyperthyroidism and ophthalmopathy. Background on the study: Peripheral blood was acquired at first diagnosis, ahead of any therapy whatsoever.

This clonotype was recorded a few times. Its antigen is not identified. Study-level results: Separation of ophthalmopathy from stable hyperthyroidism was achieved by a 13 V-J model.

RNA transcripts provided the source from which TCR beta CDR3 regions were amplified. HTBI primers were the set used in a first-round RT-PCR of the TCR CDR3. TCRdb processed the multiplex PCR reads anew with MiXCR; each CDR3 protein has one entry. The sample lists under 800,000 distinct CDR3 sequences, 12% to 15% seen once, with roughly a tenth in the top ten. The CDR3 length is 16 residues. V was pared by 6 bases and J by 4 bases, with 18 bases between. CDR1 MNHNS and CDR2 SASEGT come from the germline V gene. The V call is TRBV6-1, the J call TRBJ2-2; possibly TRBD2 for D (6 bases). Sequenced material: blood. The clonotype was recovered from a woman between 18 and 30 years old with Graves' hyperthyroidism. The CDR3 is CASSDSGGPRTGELFF. CDR3 in DNA: TGTGCCAGCAGCGACTCCGGAGGGCCCCGCACCGGGGAGCTGTTTTTT.